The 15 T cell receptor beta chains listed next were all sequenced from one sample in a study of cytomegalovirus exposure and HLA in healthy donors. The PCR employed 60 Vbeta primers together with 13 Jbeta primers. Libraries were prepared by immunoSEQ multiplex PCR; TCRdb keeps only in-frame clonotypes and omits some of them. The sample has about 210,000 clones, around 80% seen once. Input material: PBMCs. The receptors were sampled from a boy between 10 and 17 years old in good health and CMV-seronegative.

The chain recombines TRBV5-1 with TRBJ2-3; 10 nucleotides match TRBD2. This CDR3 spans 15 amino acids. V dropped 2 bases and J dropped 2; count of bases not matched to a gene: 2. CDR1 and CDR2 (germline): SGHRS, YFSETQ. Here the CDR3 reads CASSLSGGATDTQYF. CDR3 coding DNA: TGCGCCAGCAGCTTAAGCGGGGGGGCCACAGATACGCAGTATTTT. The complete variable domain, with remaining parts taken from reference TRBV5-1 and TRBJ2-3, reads KAGVTQTPRYLIKTRGQQVTLSCSPISGHRSVSWYQQTPGQGLQFLFEYFSETQRNKGNFPGRFSGRQFSNSRSEMNVSTLELGDSALYLCASSLSGGATDTQYFGPGTRLTVL.

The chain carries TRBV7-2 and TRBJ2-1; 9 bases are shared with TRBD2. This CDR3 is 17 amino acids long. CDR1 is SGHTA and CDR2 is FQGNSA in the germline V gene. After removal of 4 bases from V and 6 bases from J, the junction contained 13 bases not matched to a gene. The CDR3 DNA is TGTGCCAGCAGCTCCTTTTCTGCGGGAGGGCCGGGCAATGAGCAGTTCTTC. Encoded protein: CASSSFSAGGPGNEQFF.

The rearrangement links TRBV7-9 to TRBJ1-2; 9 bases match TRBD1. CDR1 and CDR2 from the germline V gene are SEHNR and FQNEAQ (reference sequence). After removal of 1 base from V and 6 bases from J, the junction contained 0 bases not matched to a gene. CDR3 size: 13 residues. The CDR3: CASSLGTGDGYTF. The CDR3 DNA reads TGTGCCAGCAGCTTAGGGACAGGGGATGGCTACACCTTC.

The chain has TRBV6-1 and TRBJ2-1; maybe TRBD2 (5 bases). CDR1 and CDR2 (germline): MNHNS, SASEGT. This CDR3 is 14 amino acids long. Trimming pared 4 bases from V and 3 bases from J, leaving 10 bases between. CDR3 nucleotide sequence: TGTGCCAGCAGTGCAGCGGCCATCTACAATGAGCAGTTCTTC. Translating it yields CASSAAAIYNEQFF.

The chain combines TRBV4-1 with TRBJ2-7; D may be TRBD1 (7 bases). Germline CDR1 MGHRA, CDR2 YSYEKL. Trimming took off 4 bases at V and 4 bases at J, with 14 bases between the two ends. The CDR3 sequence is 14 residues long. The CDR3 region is CASSRTAGGYEQYF. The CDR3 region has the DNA TGCGCCAGCAGCCGTACGGCAGGGGGGTACGAGCAGTACTTC.

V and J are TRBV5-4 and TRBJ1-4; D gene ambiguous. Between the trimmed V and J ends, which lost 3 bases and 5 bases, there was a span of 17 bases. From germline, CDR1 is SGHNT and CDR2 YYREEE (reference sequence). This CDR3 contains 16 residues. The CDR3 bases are TGTGCCAGCAGCTCTCCCGAGGTCGGAATGAATGAAAAACTGTTTTTT. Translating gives CASSSPEVGMNEKLFF.

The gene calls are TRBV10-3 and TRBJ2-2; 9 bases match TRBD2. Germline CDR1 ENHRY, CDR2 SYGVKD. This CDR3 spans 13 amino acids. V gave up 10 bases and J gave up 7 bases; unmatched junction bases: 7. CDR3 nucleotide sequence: TGTGCCAATAGCGGGAGTTGGAGCGGGGAGCTGTTTTTT. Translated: CANSGSWSGELFF.

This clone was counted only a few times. The chain's CDR3 is CASKTTGTPYSGNTIYF. Written as DNA, the CDR3 is TGTGCCAGCAAAACCACAGGGACACCTTACTCTGGAAACACCATATATTTT. This chain joins TRBV7-9 and TRBJ1-3; D possibly corresponds to TRBD1 (6 bases). The ends were cut back, 7 bases at V and 0 bases at J, with 19 bases in the middle. This CDR3 region has 17 residues. Germline V gene lookup returns CDR1 SEHNR and CDR2 FQNEAQ (reference sequence).

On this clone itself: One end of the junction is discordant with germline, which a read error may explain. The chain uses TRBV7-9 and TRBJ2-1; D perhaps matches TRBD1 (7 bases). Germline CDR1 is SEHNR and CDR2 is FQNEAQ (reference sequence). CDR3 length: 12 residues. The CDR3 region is CSSSPGGNEQFF. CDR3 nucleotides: TGTTCCAGCAGCCCAGGGGGGAATGAGCAGTTCTTC.

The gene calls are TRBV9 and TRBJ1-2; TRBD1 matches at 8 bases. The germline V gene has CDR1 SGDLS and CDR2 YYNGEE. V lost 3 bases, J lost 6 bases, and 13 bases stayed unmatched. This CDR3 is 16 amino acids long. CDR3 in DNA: TGTGCCAGCAGCGCCCCGGGTCAGACAGGGGCCCATGGCTACACCTTC. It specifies CASSAPGQTGAHGYTF.

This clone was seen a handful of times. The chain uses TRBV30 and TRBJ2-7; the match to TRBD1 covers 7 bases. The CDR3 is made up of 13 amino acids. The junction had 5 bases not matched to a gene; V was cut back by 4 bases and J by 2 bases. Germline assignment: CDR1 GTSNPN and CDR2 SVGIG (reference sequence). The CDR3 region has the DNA TGTGCCTGGACACGACAGGGACCCTACGAGCAGTACTTC. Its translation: CAWTRQGPYEQYF.

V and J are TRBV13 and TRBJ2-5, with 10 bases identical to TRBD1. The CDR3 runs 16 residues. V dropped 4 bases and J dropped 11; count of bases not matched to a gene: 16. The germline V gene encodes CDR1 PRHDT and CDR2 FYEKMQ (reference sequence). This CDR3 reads CASSWTGGGGNGEQYF. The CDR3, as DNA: TGTGCCAGCAGCTGGACAGGGGGAGGAGGTAATGGGGAGCAGTACTTC.

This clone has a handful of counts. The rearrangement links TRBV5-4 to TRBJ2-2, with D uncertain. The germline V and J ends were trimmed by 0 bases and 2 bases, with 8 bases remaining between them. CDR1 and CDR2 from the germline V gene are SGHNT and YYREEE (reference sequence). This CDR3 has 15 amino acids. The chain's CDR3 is CASSLGDPNTGELFF. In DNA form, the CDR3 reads TGTGCCAGCAGCTTGGGAGATCCTAACACCGGGGAGCTGTTTTTT. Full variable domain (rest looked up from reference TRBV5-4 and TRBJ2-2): ETGVTQSPTHLIKTRGQQVTLRCSSQSGHNTVSWYQQALGQGPQFIFQYYREEENGRGNFPPRFSGLQFPNYSSELNVNALELDDSALYLCASSLGDPNTGELFFGEGSRLTVL.

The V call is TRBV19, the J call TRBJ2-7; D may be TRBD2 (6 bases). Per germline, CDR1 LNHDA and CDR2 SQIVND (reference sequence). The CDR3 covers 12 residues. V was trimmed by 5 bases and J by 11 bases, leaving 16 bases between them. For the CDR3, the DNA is TGTGCCAGTAGTCTTGGCAGGGAGGCGGAGTACTTC. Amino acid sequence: CASSLGREAEYF.

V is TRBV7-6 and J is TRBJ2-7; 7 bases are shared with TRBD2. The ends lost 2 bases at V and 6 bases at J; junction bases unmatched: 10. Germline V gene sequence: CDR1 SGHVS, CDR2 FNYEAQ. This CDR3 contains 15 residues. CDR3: CASSLLADGGSEQYF. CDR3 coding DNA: TGTGCCAGCAGCTTACTAGCGGATGGGGGGAGCGAGCAGTACTTC.